The clone carrying this TCR beta chain was detected only a few times. What it binds is not known. The PCR was carried out with 60 Vbeta primers and 13 Jbeta primers. Here immunoSEQ multiplex PCR was the method, and the copy in TCRdb shows in-frame clones only, minus some. Of about 120,000 clones listed, about 76% were seen once; the top ten hold about 2%. The data were obtained in a study of cytomegalovirus exposure and HLA in healthy donors. Study overall: The study's early data release held 75 million to 95 million unique TCRs from HLA-typed donors.

Study-wide points: Accounts indicate the classifier identified cytomegalovirus status with strong specificity and sensitivity. Evidence from a later analysis indicated that most CMV-associated TCR beta chains looked HLA-restricted.

The CDR3 loop spans 16 amino acids. With V trimmed by 3 bases and J by 4 bases, 6 bases remained unmatched. Germline CDR1 SGHNT, CDR2 YYREEE (reference sequence). The receptor comes from a woman aged 40 to 50 in good health and CMV-seronegative. The sample consisted of PBMCs. This chain uses TRBV5-4 with TRBJ1-4; TRBD1 aligns across 10 bases. The CDR3 DNA is TGTGCCAGCAGCTCGGGCCGGGACAGGGGTAATGAAAAACTGTTTTTT. This gives the protein CASSSGRDRGNEKLFF.